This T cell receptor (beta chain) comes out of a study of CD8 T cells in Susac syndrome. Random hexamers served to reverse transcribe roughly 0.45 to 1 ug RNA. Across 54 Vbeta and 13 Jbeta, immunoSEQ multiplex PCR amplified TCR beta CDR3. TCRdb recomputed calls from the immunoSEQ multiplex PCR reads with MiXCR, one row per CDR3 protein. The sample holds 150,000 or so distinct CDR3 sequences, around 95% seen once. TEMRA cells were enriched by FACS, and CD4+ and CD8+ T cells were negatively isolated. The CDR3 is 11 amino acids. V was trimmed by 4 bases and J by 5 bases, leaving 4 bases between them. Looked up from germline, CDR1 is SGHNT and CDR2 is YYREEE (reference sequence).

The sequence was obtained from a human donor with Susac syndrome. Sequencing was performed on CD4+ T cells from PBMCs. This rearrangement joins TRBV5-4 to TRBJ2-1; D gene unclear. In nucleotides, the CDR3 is TGTGCCAGCAGCCAGAACAATGAGCAGTTCTTC. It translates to CASSQNNEQFF.